Following are 9 T cell receptor beta chains from one sample sequenced in a study of T cells expressing NK-cell markers. With the 5' RACE reads reprocessed, TCRdb shows one record per CDR3 protein and no DNA. This sample's clone table lists about half a million distinct CDR3 sequences. The source material was blood T cells: a sorted CD56 or NKG2C T cell subset, CD4+ or CD8+ T cells, or bulk PBMC T cells (not recorded which). The origin of the receptors is a woman in her forties or fifties in good health.

The V and J genes are TRBV12-3 or TRBV12-4 and TRBJ2-1; the TRBD2 assignment by TCRdb is unverifiable without DNA. The CDR3 length is 16 residues. CDR3 sequence reads: CASSFRGLAPHNEQFF.

This sequence joins TRBV7-9 and TRBJ2-1; as DNA is missing, the TRBD2 call by TCRdb cannot be tested. The CDR3 extends over 13 amino acids. CDR1 and CDR2 from the germline V gene are SEHNR and FQNEAQ (reference sequence). The CDR3 loop is CASSLLQREVQFF.

The chain is built from TRBV6-2 or TRBV6-3 and TRBJ2-7. CDR1 is MNHEY, CDR2 SVGEGT, per germline. The CDR3 extends over 11 amino acids. CDR3: CASTDSYEQYF.

This rearrangement joins TRBV3-1 to TRBJ2-1. CDR1 is LGHDT, CDR2 YNNKEL, per germline (reference sequence). CDR3 length: 14 amino acids. This CDR3 is CASSQDQEGNEQFF.

This rearrangement joins TRBV11-2 to TRBJ1-1. This CDR3 is 16 amino acids long. Germline CDR1 SGHAT, CDR2 FQNNGV. The CDR3 sequence is CASSLKVGAWVAEAFF. Full variable domain (remainder filled in from reference TRBV11-2 and TRBJ1-1): EAGVAQSPRYKIIEKRQSVAFWCNPISGHATLYWYQQILGQGPKLLIQFQNNGVVDDSQLPKDRFSAERLKGVDSTLKIQPAKLEDSAVYLCASSLKVGAWVAEAFFGQGTRLTVV.

This chain links TRBV5-1 with TRBJ2-1; TCRdb outputs TRBD2, but without DNA this stays unchecked. The germline V gene encodes CDR1 SGHRS and CDR2 YFSETQ. The CDR3 covers 15 residues. The CDR3 spells CASTRGGVEANEQFF.

The chain employs TRBV27 and TRBJ2-1. The CDR3 is 16 amino acids. Per germline, CDR1 MNHEY and CDR2 SMNVEV (reference sequence). The CDR3 is CASSSIGGDSYNEQFF.

The chain combines TRBV29-1 with TRBJ1-6. The CDR3 is 12 amino acids. CDR1 is SQVTM, CDR2 ANQGSEA, per germline. The chain's CDR3 is CSVGLINSPLHF.

The rearrangement joins TRBV12-3 or TRBV12-4 to TRBJ2-2. The CDR3 covers 14 residues. CDR3 region: CASSLHRRTGELFF.